The source of this T cell receptor beta chain is a study of T cells in Graves' hyperthyroidism and ophthalmopathy. Study-wide results and caveats: Ophthalmopathy, as predicted by the model, came a median about seven months after the prediction. A model built on 13 V-J features separated ophthalmopathy from stable hyperthyroidism.

RNA transcripts gave rise to amplified TCR beta CDR3 regions. First-round RT-PCR of the TCR CDR3 relied on the HTBI primer set. Each CDR3 protein is one row after TCRdb ran MiXCR on the multiplex PCR reads. Of roughly 700,000 distinct CDR3 sequences listed, around 15% are singletons. Points on this clonotype: Its antigen remains unknown.

On the basis of clinical symptoms, serum thyroxine and TRAb, thyroid ultrasound and orbital computed tomography, diagnoses were made. V dropped 4 bases and J dropped 8; count of bases not matched to a gene: 4. The germline CDR1 and CDR2 sequences are SGHTA and FQGTGA. This CDR3 contains 13 residues. The source of this sequence is a woman younger than 35 with Graves' hyperthyroidism. The sample was blood. The rearrangement joins TRBV7-3 to TRBJ1-1; TRBD1 agrees at 10 bases. CDR3 sequence (DNA): TGTGCCAGCAGCTCCGACAGGGGGCAAGAAGCTTTCTTT. It encodes CASSSDRGQEAFF. Full variable domain (outside the CDR3, taken from reference TRBV7-3 and TRBJ1-1): GAGVSQTPSNKVTEKGKYVELRCDPISGHTALYWYRQSLGQGPEFLIYFQGTGAADDSGLPNDRFFAVRPEGSVSTLKIQRTERGDSAVYLCASSSDRGQEAFFGQGTRLTVV.